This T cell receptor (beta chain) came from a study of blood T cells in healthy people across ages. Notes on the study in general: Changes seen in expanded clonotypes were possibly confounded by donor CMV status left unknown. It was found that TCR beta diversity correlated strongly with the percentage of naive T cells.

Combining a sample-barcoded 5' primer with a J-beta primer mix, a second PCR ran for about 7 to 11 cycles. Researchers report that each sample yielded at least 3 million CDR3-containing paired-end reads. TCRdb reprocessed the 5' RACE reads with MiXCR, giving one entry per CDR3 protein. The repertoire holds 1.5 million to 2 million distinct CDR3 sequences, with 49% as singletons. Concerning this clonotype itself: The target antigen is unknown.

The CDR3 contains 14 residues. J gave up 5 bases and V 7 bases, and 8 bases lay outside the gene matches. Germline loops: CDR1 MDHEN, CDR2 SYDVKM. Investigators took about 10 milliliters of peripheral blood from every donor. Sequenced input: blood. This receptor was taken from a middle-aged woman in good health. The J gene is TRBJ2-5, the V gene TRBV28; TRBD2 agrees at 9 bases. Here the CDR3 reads CASKLAGETETQYF. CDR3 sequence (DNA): TGTGCCAGCAAATTAGCGGGGGAGACCGAGACCCAGTACTTC.